The present entry profiles one T cell receptor beta chain with its context. Its antigen is unidentified. This record belongs to a study of identical twins. General observations from the study: Cross-sectional statistical analysis, not tracking of the same donors, underpinned the conclusions.

Each CDR3 protein is one row after TCRdb ran MiXCR on the 5' RACE reads. The sample holds some 900,000 distinct CDR3 sequences, over 9% seen once. V lost 2 bases and J lost 4; bases outside the gene matches: 6. The CDR3 has 16 amino acids. Germline-derived CDR1 and CDR2 are SGHAT and FQNNGV. These data also formed part of another study, on yellow fever vaccine responses in identical twins.

The chain couples TRBV11-2 to TRBJ2-5; 11 nucleotides match TRBD2. This TCR was recovered from a woman younger than 35 in good health. Material: PBMCs. The CDR3 DNA follows: TGTGCCAGCAGCTTACTTAGCGGGGGGGCTCGAGAGACCCAGTACTTC. Protein product: CASSLLSGGARETQYF. Together with reference TRBV11-2 and TRBJ2-5, the CDR3 gives the full variable domain: EAGVAQSPRYKIIEKRQSVAFWCNPISGHATLYWYQQILGQGPKLLIQFQNNGVVDDSQLPKDRFSAERLKGVDSTLKIQPAKLEDSAVYLCASSLLSGGARETQYFGPGTRLLVL.